This TCR beta chain originates from a study of neurological immune-mediated disorders. This clonotype was observed at least ten times. The antigen remains undetermined. The junction and the germline gene differ at one end; a read error may be behind it. Unsorted libraries were generated from 2 million PBMCs held at -80 degrees C. Germline loops: CDR1 SNHLY, CDR2 FYNNEI. The CDR3 has 12 residues. General observations from the study: While HTLV-1-associated myelopathy showed the greatest TCR clonal expansion, multiple sclerosis showed the least, falling below healthy controls. Across subjects, no CDR3 amino acid sequence appeared in expanded clones of more than one subject, a finding that suggested private repertoires in all groups.

The cDNA was synthesized by 5'RACE incorporating 10-nucleotide random UMIs. TCRdb used MiXCR to reprocess the 5' RACE reads, holding one entry per CDR3 protein. In the table there are 24,000 or so distinct CDR3 sequences, 2% to 2.5% of which are singletons. The rearrangement links TRBV2 to TRBJ2-7, with a tentative D call TRBD1 (5 bases). Source material: PBMCs. This sequence was found in a woman aged 45-65 years with multiple sclerosis. The CDR3 region has the DNA TGTGCCAGCACTGAAGCAGGGTACGAGCAGTACTTC. Protein product: CASTEAGYEQYF.